What follows are 9 T cell receptor beta chains derived from one specimen sequenced in a study of Graves' ophthalmopathy and Graves' hyperthyroidism. Amplification of the TCR beta CDR3 regions used RNA transcripts (as template). After a first-round RT-PCR with HTBI primers, a second-round multiplex PCR was run. TCRdb processed the multiplex PCR reads anew with MiXCR; each CDR3 protein has one entry. The sample contains about 550,000 distinct CDR3 sequences, just under 40% of which appear only once. The source material was peripheral blood or thyroid tissue (not recorded which). Every receptor here comes from an adult man with Graves' hyperthyroidism.

The chain links TRBV5-8 to TRBJ2-1; TRBD1 agrees at 7 bases. V shed 9 bases, J shed 9 bases, and the junction held 15 bases outside the gene matches. The CDR3 consists of 14 residues. Germline V lookup: CDR1 SGHTS, CDR2 YDEGEE. CDR3 bases: TGTGCCACAAAAACTAGGGGGCTTGCAGGTGAGCAGTTCTTC. This sequence encodes CATKTRGLAGEQFF.

Notes on this clonotype: Since a much larger clone is just one base distant, this may be a read error. This chain joins TRBV11-2 and TRBJ1-2, with 7 bases fitting TRBD1. The CDR3 length is 14 residues. The J segment lost 4 bases and the V segment lost 5 bases, leaving 7 bases of the junction unmatched. Germline CDR1 SGHAT, CDR2 FQNNGV. CDR3 sequence reads: CASSPRQGPYGYTF. In DNA, the CDR3 is TGTGCCAGCAGCCCCCGACAGGGACCCTATGGCTACACCTTC.

This clonotype was detected ten times or more. The chain employs TRBV5-6 and TRBJ1-2; tentative D call: TRBD1 (5 bases). Germline values: CDR1 SGHDT, CDR2 YYEEEE. The CDR3 length is 13 residues. The V and J ends lost 4 bases and 11 bases respectively, with 18 bases between them. This chain's CDR3 is CASSPYPRQIYTF. The CDR3 DNA is TGTGCCAGCAGCCCATACCCCCGACAGATATACACCTTC. Looking up the rest from reference TRBV5-6 and TRBJ1-2 gives the full variable domain: DAGVTQSPTHLIKTRGQQVTLRCSPKSGHDTVSWYQQALGQGPQFIFQYYEEEERQRGNFPDRFSGHQFPNYSSELNVNALLLGDSALYLCASSPYPRQIYTFGSGTRLTVV.

This clonotype was detected many times. V and J are TRBV12-3 or TRBV12-4 and TRBJ1-6; no firm D call. The ends were cut back, 1 base at V and 6 bases at J, with 10 bases in the middle. The CDR3 length is 15 residues. The CDR3 sequence: CASSLGPGGNSPLHF. The DNA for the CDR3 is TGTGCCAGCAGTTTAGGGCCAGGTGGTAATTCACCCCTCCACTTT.

The rearrangement links TRBV29-1 to TRBJ1-1; D uncertain. The CDR3 contains 12 residues. Looked up from germline, CDR1 is SQVTM and CDR2 is ANQGSEA. V lost 7 bases and J 14 bases, leaving 23 bases between the germline ends. The CDR3 region is CSAADMYNEQFF. The CDR3 DNA follows: TGCAGCGCAGCGGATATGTACAATGAGCAGTTCTTT.

V usage is TRBV2 and J usage is TRBJ1-1; TRBD1 is a possible D gene (5 bases). Trimming pared 6 bases from V and 11 bases from J, leaving 13 bases between. The CDR3 loop spans 11 amino acids. Germline-derived CDR1 and CDR2 are SNHLY and FYNNEI. CDR3 residues: CASRGRVEAFF. The CDR3 nucleotides read TGTGCCAGCAGGGGCAGGGTAGAGGCTTTCTTT.

J is TRBJ2-3 and V is TRBV6-6; D is unclear. The CDR3 loop spans 13 amino acids. Germline values: CDR1 MNHNY, CDR2 SVGAGI (reference sequence). Trimming cost V 0 bases and J 8 bases, with 9 bases left between them. The CDR3 DNA reads TGTGCCAGCAGTTACTCCGCGGTCGGTACGCAGTATTTT. Amino acids: CASSYSAVGTQYF.

This clonotype appeared many times. J is TRBJ1-2 and V is TRBV7-8; 11 nucleotides match TRBD1. This CDR3 contains 14 residues. V lost 7 bases and J lost 5; bases outside the gene matches: 6. The germline V gene encodes CDR1 SGHVS and CDR2 FQNEAQ. The CDR3 here is CASTLGTGGYGYTF. In nucleotides, the CDR3 is TGTGCCAGCACCCTGGGGACAGGGGGATATGGCTACACCTTC.

For the CDR3, the DNA is TGCAGCGTTGAAGCGAGCAGCGGGAGATCCTACGGCGTGTTTTTT. It is translated as CSVEASSGRSYGVFF. The genes are TRBV29-1 and TRBJ1-4; D not certain. CDR1 and CDR2 (germline): SQVTM, ANQGSEA. The CDR3 is 15 residues long. With 1 base removed from V and 15 bases from J, the gap between germline ends came to 24 bases. The variable domain in full, completed from reference TRBV29-1 and TRBJ1-4, reads SAVISQKPSRDICQRGTSLTIQCQVDSQVTMMFWYRQQPGQSLTLIATANQGSEATYESGFVIDKFPISRPNLTFSTLTVSNMSPEDSSIYLCSVEASSGRSYGVFFGSGTQLSVL.